This TCR beta chain was obtained from a study of T-cell memory formation after mild COVID-19. Study-level background: Largely, the TCR clusters proved donor specific. Overall study findings and caveats: Researchers report contracting CD4+ clones mostly in CM and EM, with CD8+ clones in EMRA. Second-wave clones peaking on day 37 lacked confirmed SARS-CoV-2 specificity.

TCRdb reprocessed the 5' RACE reads with MiXCR, giving one entry per CDR3 protein. In the table there are 200,000 or so distinct CDR3 sequences, around 16% of which are singletons. The CDR3 runs 13 residues. V lost 6 bases, J lost 4 bases, and 12 bases lay in between. This clonotype showed up just a few times. Its specificity is not known. Specimen: PBMCs or a T cell subset sorted from them (not recorded which). This clonotype was sampled from an adult woman who had mild COVID-19 (a few samples of this study predate the infection). Cell type and time point are not known. The V call is TRBV12-3 or TRBV12-4, the J call TRBJ1-1, with unresolved D. CDR3 loop: CASSPPAGTEAFF. CDR3 DNA sequence: TGTGCCAGCAGCCCCCCAGCTGGCACTGAAGCTTTCTTT.